This TCR beta chain was captured by sequencing in a study of T cells after yellow fever vaccination. From the 5' RACE reads, TCRdb called clonotypes with MiXCR, one entry per CDR3 protein. The sample lists about 180,000 distinct CDR3 sequences, about 6% occurring once. The junction had 3 bases not matched to a gene; V was cut back by 5 bases and J by 1 base. This CDR3 has 16 amino acids. Germline lookup yields CDR1 SEHNR and CDR2 FQNEAQ (reference sequence). This clonotype has a count of ten or more. Material: CD4+ T cells sorted from PBMCs, obtained on the day of the first yellow fever vaccination. The source of this sequence is a man in his late teens or twenties who received the YFV17D yellow fever vaccine. The chain is built from TRBV7-9 and TRBJ2-5; 14 bases are shared with TRBD2. The CDR3 spells CASSQGLAGVQETQYF. The CDR3 DNA follows: TGTGCCAGCAGCCAGGGACTAGCGGGGGTCCAAGAGACCCAGTACTTC. Combining the CDR3 with reference TRBV7-9 and TRBJ2-5 gives the whole variable domain DTGVSQNPRHKITKRGQNVTFRCDPISEHNRLYWYRQTLGQGPEFLTYFQNEAQLEKSRLLSDRFSAERPKGSFSTLEIQRTEQGDSAMYLCASSQGLAGVQETQYFGPGTRLLVL.